This TCR beta chain was captured in a study of cytomegalovirus exposure and HLA in healthy donors. Study findings and constraints: Later work found most CMV-associated TCR beta chains apparently HLA-restricted. Later, an analysis showed that TCR beta chains associated with HLA were more clonally expanded than others that were equally common.

This CDR3 spans 15 amino acids. Germline lookup yields CDR1 MNHEY and CDR2 SMNVEV (reference sequence). PCR was performed using 60 Vbeta and 13 Jbeta primers. Method: immunoSEQ multiplex PCR; TCRdb's copy keeps in-frame clones and lacks some. This table holds fewer than 350,000 clones, roughly 89% found once. On this clone itself: The antigen is not known.

The V gene is TRBV27, the J gene TRBJ2-5; 7 bases align to TRBD2. The closer fit of TRBJ2-7 to the DNA end suggests the J call may be wrong. The clonotype was recovered from a woman aged 18-35 years in good health and CMV-seronegative. The sample consisted of PBMCs. The CDR3 bases are TGTGCCAGCAGCTCGGGACTATCAGGCATCTACGAGCAGTACTTC. Its translation: CASSSGLSGIYEQYF.